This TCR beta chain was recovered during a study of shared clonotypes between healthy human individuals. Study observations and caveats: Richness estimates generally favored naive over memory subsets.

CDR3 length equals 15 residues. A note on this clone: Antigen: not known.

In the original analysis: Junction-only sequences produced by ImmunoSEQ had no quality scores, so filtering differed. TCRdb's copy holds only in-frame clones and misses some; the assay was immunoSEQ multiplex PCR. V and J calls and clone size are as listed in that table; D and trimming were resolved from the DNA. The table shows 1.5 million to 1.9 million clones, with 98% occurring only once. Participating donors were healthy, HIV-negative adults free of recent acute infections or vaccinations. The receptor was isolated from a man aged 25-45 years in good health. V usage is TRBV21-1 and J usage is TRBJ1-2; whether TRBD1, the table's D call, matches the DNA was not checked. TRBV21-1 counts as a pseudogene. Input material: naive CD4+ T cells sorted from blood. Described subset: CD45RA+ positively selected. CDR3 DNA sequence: TGTGCCAGCAGCAAACAGTTCGACAGGCAGTATGGCTACACCTTC. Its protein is CASSKQFDRQYGYTF.